This T cell receptor (beta chain) is from a study of cytomegalovirus exposure and HLA in healthy donors. Study results and caveats: Later analysis reportedly placed an Asian-associated ancestry cluster below the roughly 690-donor mean in N-insertions.

Trimming stripped 2 bases from V and 2 bases from J, with 11 bases between. Germline assignment: CDR1 SGHDT and CDR2 YYEEEE. The CDR3 has 15 amino acids. Both 60 Vbeta primers and 13 Jbeta primers went into the PCR. The repertoire was sequenced with immunoSEQ multiplex PCR; TCRdb's copy has only in-frame clones and lacks some. The sample has 100,000 to 150,000 clones. In the case of this clone: What it recognizes is unknown.

This sequence originates from a man aged 18 to 29 in good health and CMV-seronegative. Sample: PBMCs. The chain employs TRBV5-6 and TRBJ1-5, with D hard to call. CDR3 residues: CASSFGLIGNQPQHF. DNA for the CDR3: TGTGCCAGCAGCTTCGGACTGATTGGCAATCAGCCCCAGCATTTT.